This TCR beta chain was captured in a study of T cells of healthy individuals. This clonotype was seen ten or more times. TCRdb processed the 5' RACE reads anew with MiXCR; each CDR3 protein has one entry. The sample yields about 82,000 distinct CDR3 sequences, about 4.8% seen once. CDR1 is MGHRA and CDR2 is YSYEKL in the germline V gene. The CDR3 has 12 residues. Trimming shortened V by 2 bases and J by 7 bases, and 6 bases separated the two germline ends. The chain employs TRBV4-1 and TRBJ2-1; tentatively, D is TRBD1 (5 bases). This receptor was obtained from a female donor in good health. In DNA form, the CDR3 reads TGCGCCAGCAGCCAAAGGGGAAATGAGCAGTTCTTC. Translated, it gives CASSQRGNEQFF.